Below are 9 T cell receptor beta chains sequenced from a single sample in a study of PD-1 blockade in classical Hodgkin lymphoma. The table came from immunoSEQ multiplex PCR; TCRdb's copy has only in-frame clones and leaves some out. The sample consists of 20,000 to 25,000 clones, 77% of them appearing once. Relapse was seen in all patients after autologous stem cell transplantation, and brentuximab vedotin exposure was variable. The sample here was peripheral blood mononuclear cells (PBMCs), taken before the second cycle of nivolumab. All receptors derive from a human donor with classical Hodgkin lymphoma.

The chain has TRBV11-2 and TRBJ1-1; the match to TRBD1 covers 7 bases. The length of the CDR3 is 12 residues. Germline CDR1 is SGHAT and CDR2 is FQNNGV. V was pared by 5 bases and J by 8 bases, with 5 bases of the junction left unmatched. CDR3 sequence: CASSEQGLEAFF. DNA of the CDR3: TGTGCCAGCAGCGAACAGGGGTTAGAAGCTTTCTTT.

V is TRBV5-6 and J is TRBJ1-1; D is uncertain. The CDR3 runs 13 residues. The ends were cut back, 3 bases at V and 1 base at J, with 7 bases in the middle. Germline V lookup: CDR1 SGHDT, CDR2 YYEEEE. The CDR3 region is CASSSPRNTEAFF. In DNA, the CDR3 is TGTGCCAGCAGCTCCCCTCGGAACACTGAAGCTTTCTTT.

In DNA form, the CDR3 reads TGTGCCAGCAGCGTAGGTACGGGTTCCACTGAAGCTTTCTTT. It encodes CASSVGTGSTEAFF. The rearrangement uses TRBV9 and TRBJ1-1; D not certain. This CDR3 comprises 14 residues. V shed 0 bases and J shed 4 bases, with 10 bases lying between them. Per germline, CDR1 SGDLS and CDR2 YYNGEE.

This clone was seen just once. In nucleotides, the CDR3 is TGTGCCAGTAGTATTGGACAGCCAGGTCAGCCCCAGCATTTT. Encoded protein: CASSIGQPGQPQHF. V and J are TRBV19 and TRBJ1-5; D is possibly TRBD1 (6 bases). Germline assignment: CDR1 LNHDA and CDR2 SQIVND (reference sequence). The V end lost 3 bases, the J end lost 6 bases, and 12 bases lay between the germline ends. The CDR3 length is 14 residues. The complete variable domain, with remaining parts taken from reference TRBV19 and TRBJ1-5, reads DGGITQSPKYLFRKEGQNVTLSCEQNLNHDAMYWYRQDPGQGLRLIYYSQIVNDFQKGDIAEGYSVSREKKESFPLTVTSAQKNPTAFYLCASSIGQPGQPQHFGDGTRLSIL.

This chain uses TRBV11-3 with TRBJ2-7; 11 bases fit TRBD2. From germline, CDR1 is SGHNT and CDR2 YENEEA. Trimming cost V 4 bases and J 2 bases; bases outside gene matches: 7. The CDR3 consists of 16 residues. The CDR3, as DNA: TGTGCCAGCAGCTCACTGACTAGCGGGGTTGCCTACGAGCAGTACTTC. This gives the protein CASSSLTSGVAYEQYF.

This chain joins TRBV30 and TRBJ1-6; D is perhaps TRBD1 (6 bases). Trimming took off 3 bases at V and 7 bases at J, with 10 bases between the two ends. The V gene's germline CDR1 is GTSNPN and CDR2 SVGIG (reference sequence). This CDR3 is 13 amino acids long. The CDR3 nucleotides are TGTGCCTGGAGGGGGGGCGGGAATTCACCCCTCCACTTT. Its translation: CAWRGGGNSPLHF.

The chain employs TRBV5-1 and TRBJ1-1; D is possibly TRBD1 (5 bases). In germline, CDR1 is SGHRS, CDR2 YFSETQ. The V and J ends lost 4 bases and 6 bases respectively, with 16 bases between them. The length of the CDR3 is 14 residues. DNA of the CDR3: TGCGCCAGCAGCAGGACGGGACTCCTCCCTGAAGCTTTCTTT. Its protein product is CASSRTGLLPEAFF.

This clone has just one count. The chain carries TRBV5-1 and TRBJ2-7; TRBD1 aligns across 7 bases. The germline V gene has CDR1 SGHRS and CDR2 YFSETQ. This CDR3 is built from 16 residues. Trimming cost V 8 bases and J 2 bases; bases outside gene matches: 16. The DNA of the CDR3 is TGCGCCAGTCGGAGCTTTGACAGGGAGAGGACCTACGAGCAGTACTTC. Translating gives CASRSFDRERTYEQYF.

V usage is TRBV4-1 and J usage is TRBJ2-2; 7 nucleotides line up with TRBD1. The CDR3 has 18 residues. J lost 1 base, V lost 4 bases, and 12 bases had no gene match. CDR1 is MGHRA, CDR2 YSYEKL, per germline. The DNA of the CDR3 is TGCGCCAGCAGCCGCAAAGGAGACAGGGTCCTGAACACCGGGGAGCTGTTTTTT. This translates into CASSRKGDRVLNTGELFF.